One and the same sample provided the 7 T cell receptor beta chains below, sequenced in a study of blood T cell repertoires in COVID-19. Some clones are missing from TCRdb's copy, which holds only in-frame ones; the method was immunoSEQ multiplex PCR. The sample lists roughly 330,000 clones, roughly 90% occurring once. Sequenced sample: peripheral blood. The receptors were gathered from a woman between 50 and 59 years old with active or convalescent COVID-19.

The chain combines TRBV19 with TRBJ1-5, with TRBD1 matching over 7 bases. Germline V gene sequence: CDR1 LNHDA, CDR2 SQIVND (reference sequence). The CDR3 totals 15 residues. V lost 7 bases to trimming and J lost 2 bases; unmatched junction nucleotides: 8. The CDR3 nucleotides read TGTGCCAGTACCCACAGGGGTGACGGCAATCAGCCCCAGCATTTT. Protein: CASTHRGDGNQPQHF.

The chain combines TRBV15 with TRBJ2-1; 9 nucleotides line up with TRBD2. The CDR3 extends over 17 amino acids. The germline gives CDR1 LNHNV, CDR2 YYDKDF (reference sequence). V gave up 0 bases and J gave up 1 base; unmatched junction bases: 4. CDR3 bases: TGTGCCACCAGCAGAGATCCTAGCGGGGTTTCCTACAATGAGCAGTTCTTC. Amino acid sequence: CATSRDPSGVSYNEQFF. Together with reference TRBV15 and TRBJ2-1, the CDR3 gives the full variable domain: DAMVIQNPRYQVTQFGKPVTLSCSQTLNHNVMYWYQQKSSQAPKLLFHYYDKDFNNEADTPDNFQSRRPNTSFCFLDIRSPGLGDTAMYLCATSRDPSGVSYNEQFFGPGTRLTVL.

CDR3 protein: CASSVRAGYNTEAFF. The CDR3 DNA follows: TGTGCCAGCAGCGTAAGAGCAGGTTACAACACTGAAGCTTTCTTT. The chain uses TRBV9 and TRBJ1-1; D unclear. CDR1 and CDR2 (germline): SGDLS, YYNGEE. V was shortened by 1 base and J by 2 bases, with 12 bases between the two germline ends. CDR3 length: 15 amino acids.

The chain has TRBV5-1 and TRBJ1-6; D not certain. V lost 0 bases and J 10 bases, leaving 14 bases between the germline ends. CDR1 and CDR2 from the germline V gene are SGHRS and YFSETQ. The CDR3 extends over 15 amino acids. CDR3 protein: CASSLEPGMYSPLHF. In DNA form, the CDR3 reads TGCGCCAGCAGCTTGGAACCAGGAATGTACTCACCCCTCCACTTT.

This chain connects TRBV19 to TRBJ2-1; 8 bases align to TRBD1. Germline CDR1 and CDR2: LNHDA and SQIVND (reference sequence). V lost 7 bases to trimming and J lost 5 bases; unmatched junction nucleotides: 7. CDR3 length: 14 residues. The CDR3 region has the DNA TGTGCCAGTACCGGACAGGGCCGCGACAATGAGCAGTTCTTC. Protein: CASTGQGRDNEQFF.

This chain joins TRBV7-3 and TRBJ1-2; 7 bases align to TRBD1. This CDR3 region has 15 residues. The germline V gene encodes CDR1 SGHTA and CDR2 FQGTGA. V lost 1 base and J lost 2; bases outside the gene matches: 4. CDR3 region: CASSLRGDRNYGYTF. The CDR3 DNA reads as TGTGCCAGCAGCTTAAGAGGGGACAGAAACTATGGCTACACCTTC.

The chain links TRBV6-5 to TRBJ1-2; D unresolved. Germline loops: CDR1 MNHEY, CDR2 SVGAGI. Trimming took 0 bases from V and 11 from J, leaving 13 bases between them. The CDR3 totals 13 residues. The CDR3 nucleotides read TGTGCCAGCAGTTACTCGCGACTCGAAGTATACACCTTC. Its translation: CASSYSRLEVYTF.